These 6 T cell receptor beta chains were all obtained from the same sample, sequenced in a study of blood T cell repertoires in COVID-19. Here immunoSEQ multiplex PCR was the method, and the copy in TCRdb shows in-frame clones only, minus some. The sample consists of some 100,000 clones, over 65% of them appearing once. Material: peripheral blood. Source of these receptors: a man in his 70s with acute or convalescent COVID-19.

J is TRBJ2-2 and V is TRBV7-2; D unresolved. The germline V gene has CDR1 SGHTA and CDR2 FQGNSA. The CDR3 runs 14 residues. V lost 1 base, J lost 6 bases, and 9 bases lay in between. The CDR3, as DNA: TGTGCCAGCAGCTTAGAAAGCCTCCCCGGGGAGCTGTTTTTT. Amino acid sequence: CASSLESLPGELFF.

The genes are TRBV27 and TRBJ1-5; D call uncertain. The germline V gene has CDR1 MNHEY and CDR2 SMNVEV (reference sequence). The ends were cut back, 2 bases at V and 0 bases at J, with 5 bases in the middle. CDR3 length equals 14 residues. The CDR3 DNA reads as TGTGCCAGCAGTTTACAGTATAGCAATCAGCCCCAGCATTTT. This encodes CASSLQYSNQPQHF.

The chain employs TRBV10-3 and TRBJ1-4; 9 bases agree with TRBD1. J gave up 7 bases and V 1 base, and 4 bases lay outside the gene matches. Germline V gene lookup returns CDR1 ENHRY and CDR2 SYGVKD. The CDR3 totals 15 residues. CDR3 region: CAISEWGTGTEKLFF. The CDR3 DNA follows: TGTGCCATCAGTGAGTGGGGGACAGGGACTGAAAAACTGTTTTTT.

In this sample, this clone turned up a few times. The rearrangement links TRBV7-9 to TRBJ2-3; unclear D gene. The CDR3 length is 14 residues. Trimming took 7 bases from V and 6 from J, leaving 17 bases between them. Germline V gene sequence: CDR1 SEHNR, CDR2 FQNEAQ (reference sequence). The CDR3 DNA is TGTGCCAGCACCCGGGTCCCCTTTCTGGATACGCAGTATTTT. Its translation: CASTRVPFLDTQYF.

V usage is TRBV14 and J usage is TRBJ1-2; D not certain. Trimming pared 0 bases from V and 2 bases from J, leaving 16 bases between. The germline V gene encodes CDR1 SGHDN and CDR2 FVKESK. This CDR3 spans 17 amino acids. CDR3 sequence (DNA): TGTGCCAGCAGCCAAGATTCCTATTCAGGCGTCAACTATGGCTACACCTTC. It yields the protein CASSQDSYSGVNYGYTF.

The rearrangement links TRBV29-1 to TRBJ2-5; no clear D gene. Germline CDR1 and CDR2: SQVTM and ANQGSEA. V lost 1 base and J 2 bases, leaving 8 bases between the germline ends. The CDR3 is 13 amino acids. This chain's CDR3 is CSVEVNLQETQYF. CDR3 bases: TGCAGCGTTGAAGTGAACCTACAAGAGACCCAGTACTTC.